These T cell receptor beta chains were read from a single sample in a study of PD-1 blockade in classical Hodgkin lymphoma. Clones were read by immunoSEQ multiplex PCR, and TCRdb kept only the in-frame ones, dropping some. The data show 25,000 to 30,000 clones, roughly four fifths seen once. The sample here was CD4+ T cells from blood, taken before the fourth cycle of nivolumab. The receptors come from a human donor with classical Hodgkin lymphoma. Each CDR3 is given with its conserved first and last residue. A D gene is named only where the DNA matches it firmly. Clone size appears in some rows only: once, few, many, or a class for an expanded clone.

d_call,j_call,v_call,clone_size,cdr3_aa,cdr3_nt
.,TRBJ1-5,TRBV7-9,.,CASSLDGGNEPQHF,TGTGCCAGCAGCTTAGATGGGGGGAATGAGCCCCAGCATTTT
.,TRBJ1-3,TRBV7-2,.,CASSLGVRFFGNTIYF,TGTGCCAGCAGCTTAGGAGTACGGTTCTTTGGAAACACCATATATTTT
.,TRBJ1-4,TRBV29-1,.,CSGLNNEKLFF,TGCAGCGGGCTGAATAATGAAAAACTGTTTTTT
.,TRBJ2-3,TRBV2,few,CASSVWESTDTQYF,TGTGCCAGCAGTGTTTGGGAATCCACAGATACGCAGTATTTT
.,TRBJ2-3,TRBV11-2,.,CASSSWVGAADTQYF,TGTGCCAGCAGCTCCTGGGTCGGGGCCGCAGATACGCAGTATTTT
.,TRBJ2-7,TRBV18,.,CASSPPTATNYEQYF,TGTGCCAGCTCACCACCCACGGCTACAAACTACGAGCAGTACTTC
.,TRBJ1-5,TRBV4-1,.,CASSQQQGNQPQHF,TGCGCCAGCAGCCAGCAACAGGGAAACCAGCCCCAGCATTTT
TRBD2,TRBJ2-7,TRBV7-9,.,CASSRHSLAGSYEQYF,TGTGCCAGCAGCAGGCACAGTCTAGCGGGATCCTACGAGCAGTACTTC
TRBD2,TRBJ2-7,TRBV4-1,few,CASSLVGLAGRYEQYF,TGCGCCAGCAGCCTCGTAGGACTAGCGGGACGGTACGAGCAGTACTTC
.,TRBJ1-3,TRBV19,.,CASSISRAGNTIYF,TGTGCCAGTAGTATTTCCAGGGCTGGAAACACCATATATTTT
.,TRBJ1-1,TRBV6-5,.,CATTDLRWTEAFF,TGTGCCACTACCGACCTTCGATGGACTGAAGCTTTCTTT
.,TRBJ1-2,TRBV7-9,.,CASSLDSYGYTF,TGTGCCAGCAGCTTGGATTCCTATGGCTACACCTTC
TRBD2,TRBJ2-7,TRBV30,.,CAWSGHQAGGGSYEQYF,TGTGCCTGGAGTGGCCATCAAGCGGGAGGGGGCTCATACGAGCAGTACTTC
TRBD1,TRBJ1-2,TRBV7-8,.,CASSFRVPGQENYGYTF,TGTGCCAGCAGCTTCAGGGTACCGGGACAGGAAAACTATGGCTACACCTTC
.,TRBJ1-2,TRBV6-6,.,CASQSRFSGGLRGYTF,TGTGCCAGCCAAAGTCGCTTTTCCGGCGGCCTCAGGGGATACACCTTC
.,TRBJ2-7,TRBV10-3,.,CAISEPSRGSYEQYF,TGTGCCATCAGTGAGCCTAGTCGCGGTTCCTACGAGCAGTACTTC
.,TRBJ2-7,TRBV6-5,.,CASIKRGSSYEQYF,TGTGCCAGCATTAAACGGGGGAGCTCCTACGAGCAGTACTTC
TRBD1,TRBJ1-2,TRBV5-4,few,CASRLDRGGGYTF,TGTGCCAGCAGGCTAGACAGGGGCGGTGGCTACACCTTC
.,TRBJ1-2,TRBV29-1,once,CSVYREASGGYTF,TGCAGCGTATACAGGGAAGCGTCGGGCGGCTACACCTTC
TRBD2,TRBJ2-5,TRBV4-1,.,CASSHLARTSGGPETQYF,TGCGCCAGCAGCCATCTCGCGAGGACTAGCGGGGGGCCTGAGACCCAGTACTTC
TRBD1,TRBJ2-1,TRBV7-2,.,CASSFGTGENNEQFF,TGTGCCAGCAGCTTCGGGACAGGGGAAAACAATGAGCAGTTCTTC
.,TRBJ2-7,TRBV2,.,CASVTETGNEQYF,TGTGCCAGCGTAACGGAGACAGGTAACGAGCAGTACTTC
TRBD1,TRBJ2-1,TRBV10-2,few,CASSGGGGSYNEQFF,TGCGCCAGCAGTGGAGGGGGCGGCTCCTACAATGAGCAGTTCTTC
.,TRBJ2-7,TRBV2,.,CASSETGAVYEQYF,TGTGCCAGCAGTGAAACGGGGGCGGTCTACGAGCAGTACTTC
.,TRBJ2-7,TRBV11-2,once,CASSQTLSTYEQYF,TGTGCCAGCAGCCAAACATTGTCCACCTACGAGCAGTACTTC
TRBD2,TRBJ2-7,TRBV29-1,.,CSVSGGARSFNEQYF,TGCAGCGTCAGCGGGGGGGCCCGATCCTTCAACGAGCAGTACTTC
.,TRBJ2-7,TRBV6-1,.,CASSGWGGSRHF,TGTGCCAGCAGTGGGTGGGGTGGTAGTAGGCACTTC
.,TRBJ2-7,TRBV4-2,.,CASSQDGYYEQYF,TGTGCCAGCAGCCAAGACGGGTACTACGAGCAGTACTTC
TRBD2,TRBJ2-1,TRBV7-9,once,CASIPFAGVNEQFF,TGTGCCAGCATCCCTTTTGCGGGAGTCAATGAGCAGTTCTTC
TRBD1,TRBJ2-7,TRBV11-2,.,CASSLTNRQGVLNEQYF,TGTGCCAGCAGCTTAACTAACCGGCAGGGGGTTCTCAACGAGCAGTACTTC
.,TRBJ1-3,TRBV28,.,CASSLWGRGSGNTIYF,TGTGCCAGCAGTTTATGGGGCAGGGGCTCCGGAAACACCATATATTTT
.,TRBJ2-2,TRBV18,.,CASSLLPAYTGELFF,TGTGCCAGCTCACTTCTACCAGCTTACACCGGGGAGCTGTTTTTT
.,TRBJ2-7,TRBV7-2,.,CASSLDGGSYEQYF,TGTGCCAGCAGCTTAGACGGGGGCTCCTACGAGCAGTACTTC
.,TRBJ1-3,TRBV18,.,CASSPLAKGYSGNTIYF,TGTGCCAGCTCACCACTTGCTAAGGGGTACTCTGGAAACACCATATATTTT
.,TRBJ1-4,TRBV18,.,CASSLPGTTNEKLFF,TGTGCCAGCTCGCTTCCCGGGACAACTAATGAAAAACTGTTTTTT
.,TRBJ2-7,TRBV6-1,.,CAIRVSSVYEQYF,TGTGCCATAAGGGTCTCCTCTGTTTACGAGCAGTACTTC
TRBD1,TRBJ2-5,TRBV5-4,.,CASSLSRDRGETQYF,TGTGCCAGCAGCCTCTCCCGGGACAGGGGTGAGACCCAGTACTTC
TRBD2,TRBJ2-5,TRBV18,.,CASSPILSGEQETQYF,TGTGCCAGCTCACCTATTCTTAGCGGGGAACAAGAGACCCAGTACTTC
TRBD2,TRBJ2-1,TRBV28,once,CASSLGLAGGGEQFF,TGTGCCAGCAGTTTAGGACTAGCGGGAGGGGGTGAGCAGTTCTTC
.,TRBJ1-1,TRBV6-1,.,CASGQGNTEAFF,TGTGCCAGCGGGCAGGGGAACACTGAAGCTTTCTTT
.,TRBJ2-5,TRBV27,.,CASSPGQETQYF,TGTGCCAGCAGCCCGGGTCAAGAGACCCAGTACTTC
.,TRBJ1-1,TRBV5-1,.,CASSSALMNTEAFF,TGCGCCAGCAGCTCAGCGCTAATGAACACTGAAGCTTTCTTT
.,TRBJ2-5,TRBV4-1,.,CASSHPYGGIQETQYF,TGCGCCAGCAGCCACCCCTATGGGGGAATCCAAGAGACCCAGTACTTC
.,TRBJ1-6,TRBV7-8,.,CASSFRRWDSQSSYNSPLHF,TGTGCCAGCAGCTTCAGAAGATGGGACTCCCAAAGCTCCTATAATTCACCCCTCCACTTT
.,TRBJ1-3,TRBV7-9,.,CASSFGFWGSGNTIYF,TGTGCCAGCAGCTTTGGTTTTTGGGGATCTGGAAACACCATATATTTT
.,TRBJ1-1,TRBV5-1,.,CASSLEGGTEAFF,TGCGCCAGCAGCTTGGAAGGGGGGACTGAAGCTTTCTTT
.,TRBJ1-1,TRBV5-1,.,CASSLGRLQGQSEWPEAFF,TGCGCCAGCAGCTTGGGGCGTTTGCAGGGGCAATCTGAGTGGCCTGAAGCTTTCTTT
.,TRBJ2-1,TRBV12-2,.,CASRLATAGGRSNEQFF,TGTGCAAGTCGCTTAGCTACCGCAGGGGGAAGGTCGAATGAGCAGTTCTTC
TRBD2,TRBJ2-7,TRBV19,.,CASSVLAGPSYEQYF,TGTGCCAGTAGTGTCTTAGCGGGTCCCTCCTACGAGCAGTACTTC
.,TRBJ2-1,TRBV5-1,.,CASSLTGRGNEQFF,TGCGCCAGCAGCTTGACAGGGAGGGGCAATGAGCAGTTCTTC